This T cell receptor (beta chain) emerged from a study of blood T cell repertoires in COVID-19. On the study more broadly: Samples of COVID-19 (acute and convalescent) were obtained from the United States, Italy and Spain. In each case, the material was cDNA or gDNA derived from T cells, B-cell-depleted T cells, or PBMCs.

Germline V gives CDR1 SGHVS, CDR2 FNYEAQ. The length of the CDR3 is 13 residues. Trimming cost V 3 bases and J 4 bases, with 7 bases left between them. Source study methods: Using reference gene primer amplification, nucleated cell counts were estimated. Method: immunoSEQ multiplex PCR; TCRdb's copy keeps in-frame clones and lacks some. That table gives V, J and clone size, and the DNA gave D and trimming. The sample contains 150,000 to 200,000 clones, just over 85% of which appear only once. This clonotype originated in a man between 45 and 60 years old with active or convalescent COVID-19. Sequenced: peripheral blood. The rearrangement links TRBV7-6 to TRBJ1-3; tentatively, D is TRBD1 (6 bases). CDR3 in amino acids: CASSLGQGNTIYF. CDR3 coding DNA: TGTGCCAGCAGCTTGGGACAAGGAAACACCATATATTTT.